What follows are 2 T cell receptor beta chains derived from one specimen sequenced in a study of cytomegalovirus exposure and HLA in healthy donors. The PCR had 60 Vbeta and 13 Jbeta primers. Clones were sequenced by immunoSEQ multiplex PCR, and TCRdb holds only the in-frame ones, with some missing. The table has tens of thousands of clones, over 9% seen once. Sequenced sample: PBMCs. Receptors originate from a man in his sixties in good health and CMV-seropositive.

The chain uses TRBV27 and TRBJ2-7; a weak D match, TRBD1 (6 bases). V lost 3 bases, J lost 3 bases, and 9 bases lay in between. Germline values: CDR1 MNHEY, CDR2 SMNVEV (reference sequence). The CDR3 is 13 amino acids. In DNA, the CDR3 is TGTGCCAGCAGTTTGGGCAGGGGCTACGAGCAGTACGTC. Its protein is CASSLGRGYEQYV.

Only a few counts were recorded for this clone. The chain joins TRBV19 to TRBJ1-4; D may be TRBD1 (6 bases). The V end was cut by 6 bases, the J end by 7 bases, with 15 bases between. The germline V gene encodes CDR1 LNHDA and CDR2 SQIVND (reference sequence). CDR3 size: 14 residues. The CDR3 nucleotides read TGTGCCAGTAGGGAGTACAGGGATCGTGAAAAACTGTTTTTT. Residues: CASREYRDREKLFF.